This T cell receptor (beta chain) derives from a study of blood T cell repertoires in COVID-19. The overall study: The origin of the acute and convalescent COVID-19 samples was the United States, Italy and Spain.

Assay used: immunoSEQ multiplex PCR; TCRdb lists only in-frame clones, some missing. The sample has a few hundred thousand clones, roughly 75% seen once; the top ten hold roughly 7%. Sequences were obtained from peripheral blood. The sequence derives from a woman in her seventies with acute or convalescent COVID-19.

CDR3 sequence (DNA): TGTGCCAGCAGACCTACAGGGGTGGGCGGCTACACCTTC. Protein sequence: CASRPTGVGGYTF. V and J are TRBV6-6 and TRBJ1-2, with 7 bases fitting TRBD1. The CDR3 length is 13 residues. V dropped 6 bases and J dropped 8; count of bases not matched to a gene: 9. Germline CDR1 reads MNHNY; CDR2 reads SVGAGI (reference sequence).